A single sample gave rise to the 29 T cell receptor beta chains below, sequenced in a study of response to subunit inactivated influenza vaccine. TCRdb called the RT-PCR reads again in MiXCR, with one record for every CDR3 protein. The table includes 250,000 to 350,000 distinct CDR3 sequences, about 20% detected once. The sample was PBMCs from blood, taken 21 months after vaccination. The receptors were sampled from a man between 45 and 75 years old who received an inactivated influenza vaccine.

This clonotype was counted only a few times. This chain's CDR3 is CASSYKHTDSLPGQPQHF. The DNA of the CDR3 is TGTGCCAGCAGTTATAAACATACGGACAGCCTCCCCGGTCAGCCCCAGCATTTT. The chain links TRBV7-3 to TRBJ1-5; maybe TRBD1 (6 bases). The germline V gene has CDR1 SGHTA and CDR2 FQGTGA. The CDR3 runs 18 residues. The V and J ends lost 6 bases and 6 bases respectively, with 27 bases between them.

V gene TRBV10-3 combines with J gene TRBJ2-2; the D gene is possibly TRBD1 (7 bases). Germline V gene sequence: CDR1 ENHRY, CDR2 SYGVKD. V lost 6 bases to trimming and J lost 5 bases, with 13 bases between them. The CDR3 contains 14 residues. The chain's CDR3 is CAIRTSGGTGELFF. As DNA, the CDR3 is TGTGCCATCAGGACATCAGGGGGGACCGGGGAGCTGTTTTTT.

The CDR3 here is CASSDATTGELFF. The CDR3 DNA follows: TGTGCCAGCAGTGACGCAACCACCGGGGAGCTGTTTTTT. V gene TRBV6-4 combines with J gene TRBJ2-2; the D is unclear. The V end lost 2 bases, the J end lost 4 bases, and 5 bases lay between the germline ends. CDR3 length equals 13 residues. The germline V gene has CDR1 MRHNA and CDR2 SNTAGT.

V is TRBV12-3 or TRBV12-4 and J is TRBJ2-1, with 10 positions matching TRBD2. The junction had 2 bases not matched to a gene; V was cut back by 5 bases and J by 4 bases. The length of the CDR3 is 14 residues. In DNA, the CDR3 is TGTGCCAGCAGTAGCGGGGGGGCATACAATGAGCAGTTCTTC. Its protein product is CASSSGGAYNEQFF.

V usage is TRBV9 and J usage is TRBJ2-7; D not resolved. V was clipped by 4 bases and J by 2 bases, with 10 bases between them. The germline gives CDR1 SGDLS, CDR2 YYNGEE. The CDR3 runs 13 residues. This CDR3 is CASSPPATYEQYF. As DNA, the CDR3 is TGTGCCAGCAGCCCCCCCGCCACCTACGAGCAGTACTTC.

This clonotype occurred a few times. The V gene is TRBV11-1, the J gene TRBJ2-7; D is possibly TRBD1 (6 bases). Germline CDR1 reads SGHAT; CDR2 reads FQDESV (reference sequence). The CDR3 runs to 14 residues. Between the trimmed V and J ends, which lost 2 bases and 5 bases, there was a span of 13 bases. CDR3 DNA sequence: TGTGCCAGCAGCTTACGCAGGGGTGGGAACGAGCAGTACTTC. This translates into CASSLRRGGNEQYF.

In its sample, this clonotype was seen a few times. The genes are TRBV4-3 and TRBJ1-1, with D possibly being TRBD1 (6 bases). Germline V CDR1 and CDR2: LGHNA, YSLEER. V was shortened by 0 bases and J by 11 bases, with 28 bases between the two germline ends. The CDR3 runs 18 residues. The CDR3 coding sequence is TGCGCCAGCAGCCAAGATCCGATGTCGTCCGGGACACAGGGAGGGGCTTTCTTT. This codes for CASSQDPMSSGTQGGAFF.

This clonotype was seen more than once but under ten times. V is TRBV6-1 and J is TRBJ2-1, with 13 bases fitting TRBD2. Germline V gene lookup returns CDR1 MNHNS and CDR2 SASEGT. The CDR3 is 15 residues long. V gave up 7 bases and J gave up 10 bases; unmatched junction bases: 10. For the CDR3, the DNA is TGTGCCAGCACCAAACTAGCGGGAGGGATAGGGGAGCAGTTCTTC. This codes for CASTKLAGGIGEQFF.

The V call is TRBV20-1, the J call TRBJ2-1, with 12 positions matching TRBD2. The CDR3 has 17 amino acids. Trimming at V came to 6 bases and at J to 0 bases, leaving 9 bases not matched to a gene. Germline assignment: CDR1 DFQATT and CDR2 SNEGSKA (reference sequence). The CDR3 protein is CSAGGTSGFNSYNEQFF. The CDR3 DNA reads as TGCAGTGCGGGCGGGACTAGCGGGTTCAACTCCTACAATGAGCAGTTCTTC.

This clonotype has only a few counts. The rearrangement uses TRBV12-3 or TRBV12-4 and TRBJ1-5; no clear D gene. Trimming pared 6 bases from V and 1 base from J, leaving 16 bases between. This CDR3 spans 16 amino acids. The CDR3 DNA follows: TGTGCCAGCAGCTCGCCGGTGGGGAGGAGCAATCAGCCCCAGCATTTT. As protein: CASSSPVGRSNQPQHF.

Of note for this clonotype: A much larger clone lies one base from this, so it may be a read error. The rearrangement joins TRBV10-3 to TRBJ1-2, with 9 bases matching TRBD1. CDR1 is ENHRY, CDR2 SYGVKD, per germline. The CDR3 covers 16 residues. The CDR3 loop reads CVIMLLGTGGFYGYTF. In DNA form, the CDR3 reads TGTGTCATCATGCTCCTGGGAACAGGGGGCTTCTATGGCTACACCTTC.

The chain couples TRBV27 to TRBJ2-7; perhaps TRBD1 as D (5 bases). This CDR3 is 12 amino acids long. Trimming left V 0 bases short and J 10 bases short, with 10 bases between. CDR1 is MNHEY and CDR2 is SMNVEV in the germline V gene (reference sequence). CDR3 in DNA: TGTGCCAGCAGTTTATCAGGGCAGGGTCAGTACTTC. Its protein is CASSLSGQGQYF.

This clonotype was seen a handful of times. The chain carries TRBV29-1 and TRBJ2-2; 7 bases match TRBD1. With V trimmed by 5 bases and J by 2 bases, 8 bases remained unmatched. The CDR3 extends over 15 amino acids. Germline V gene data show CDR1 as SQVTM and CDR2 as ANQGSEA. DNA of the CDR3: TGCAGCGTTCGTACAGGGGCGTATAACACCGGGGAGCTGTTTTTT. Protein sequence: CSVRTGAYNTGELFF.

The V call is TRBV28, the J call TRBJ1-2; 7 nucleotides line up with TRBD1. J was trimmed by 4 bases and V by 10 bases; bases with no gene match: 6. This CDR3 region has 12 residues. The germline CDR1 and CDR2 sequences are MDHEN and SYDVKM. For the CDR3, the DNA is TGTGCCACCCGGGGACAGAGCTATGGCTACACCTTC. This codes for CATRGQSYGYTF.

The chain uses TRBV20-1 and TRBJ2-3; TRBD1 agrees at 8 bases. This CDR3 is 16 amino acids long. Looked up from germline, CDR1 is DFQATT and CDR2 is SNEGSKA (reference sequence). J gave up 3 bases and V 5 bases, and 13 bases lay outside the gene matches. In DNA, the CDR3 is TGCAGTGCTGGAACCCGGGACAGGAGGAGGACAGATACGCAGTATTTT. Its protein product is CSAGTRDRRRTDTQYF.

This clonotype was recorded a few times. The chain recombines TRBV7-2 with TRBJ2-3; 15 bases agree with TRBD2. V lost 4 bases and J lost 4; bases outside the gene matches: 3. This CDR3 is 16 amino acids long. Per germline, CDR1 SGHTA and CDR2 FQGNSA. The CDR3 DNA is TGTGCCAGCAGCTCCGGGACTAGCGGGGGGTCAGATACGCAGTATTTT. This encodes CASSSGTSGGSDTQYF. Full variable domain (rest looked up from reference TRBV7-2 and TRBJ2-3): GAGVSQSPSNKVTEKGKDVELRCDPISGHTALYWYRQSLGQGLEFLIYFQGNSAPDKSGLPSDRFSAERTGGSVSTLTIQRTQQEDSAVYLCASSSGTSGGSDTQYFGPGTRLTVL.

The DNA of the CDR3 is TGTGCCAGCAGCCAAGTGCGGCAAGAAGCTTTCTTT. Protein product: CASSQVRQEAFF. The chain carries TRBV3-1 and TRBJ1-1; D gene uncertain. V gave up 1 base and J gave up 8 bases, with 8 bases separating them. The germline gives CDR1 LGHDT, CDR2 YNNKEL (reference sequence). The CDR3 is 12 residues long.

V is TRBV6-2 or TRBV6-3 and J is TRBJ2-1; 9 nucleotides line up with TRBD1. Germline loops: CDR1 MNHEY, CDR2 SVGEGT. CDR3 length equals 15 residues. Trimming took 5 bases from V and 6 from J; bases not matched to a gene: 8. The CDR3 reads CASSPWTGVGNEQFF. For the CDR3, the DNA is TGTGCCAGCAGTCCTTGGACAGGGGTCGGCAATGAGCAGTTCTTC.

This clonotype was seen many times. The V and J genes are TRBV3-1 and TRBJ1-2; unclear D gene. Germline V gene lookup returns CDR1 LGHDT and CDR2 YNNKEL (reference sequence). Trimming pared 6 bases from V and 8 bases from J, leaving 10 bases between. This CDR3 region has 11 residues. For the CDR3, the DNA is TGTGCCAGCAGAGGAGTGGGAGGCTACACCTTC. This sequence encodes CASRGVGGYTF. Full variable domain (outside the CDR3, taken from reference TRBV3-1 and TRBJ1-2): DTAVSQTPKYLVTQMGNDKSIKCEQNLGHDTMYWYKQDSKKFLKIMFSYNNKELIINETVPNRFSPKSPDKAHLNLHINSLELGDSAVYFCASRGVGGYTFGSGTRLTVV.

This clonotype showed up just a few times. The rearrangement links TRBV20-1 to TRBJ1-4; tentatively, D is TRBD1 (5 bases). Trimming took off 5 bases at V and 7 bases at J, with 14 bases between the two ends. The CDR3 covers 13 residues. Germline V CDR1 and CDR2: DFQATT, SNEGSKA (reference sequence). The CDR3 loop reads CSAPGTMGEKLFF. CDR3 nucleotide sequence: TGCAGTGCTCCCGGGACGATGGGTGAAAAACTGTTTTTT.

On this clonotype itself: Its ends do not fully match the called genes, so a read error is possible. The chain is built from TRBV12-3 or TRBV12-4 and TRBJ1-1, with D unclear. This CDR3 is built from 15 residues. As DNA, the CDR3 is TGTACCAGCAGTTTAGCACAGTTCATGAACACTGAAGCTTTCTTT. Its protein product is CTSSLAQFMNTEAFF.

This chain links TRBV29-1 with TRBJ2-1, with 12 bases that match TRBD2. The CDR3 runs 14 residues. The junction had 5 bases not matched to a gene; V was cut back by 2 bases and J by 9 bases. The germline gives CDR1 SQVTM, CDR2 ANQGSEA. CDR3 DNA sequence: TGCAGCGTTGAACCTAGCGGGAGGGATGTTGAGCAGTTCTTC. Translation gives CSVEPSGRDVEQFF.

This clonotype was recorded at least ten times. The chain couples TRBV20-1 to TRBJ2-2; no clear D gene. The V end lost 8 bases, the J end lost 0 bases, and 7 bases lay between the germline ends. The CDR3 consists of 12 residues. Germline V gene data show CDR1 as DFQATT and CDR2 as SNEGSKA (reference sequence). CDR3 sequence (DNA): TGCAGTCCAGAACCGAACACCGGGGAGCTGTTTTTT. Amino acid sequence: CSPEPNTGELFF.

This clonotype showed up just a few times. This rearrangement joins TRBV18 to TRBJ2-3; no clear D. Trimming cost V 7 bases and J 0 bases, with 11 bases left between them. CDR1 and CDR2 from the germline V gene are KGHSH and LQKENI. The CDR3 is 14 amino acids. The CDR3 loop is CASFLGTSTDTQYF. The CDR3 DNA reads TGTGCCAGCTTTCTAGGTACTAGCACAGATACGCAGTATTTT.

A few counts support this clonotype. The gene calls are TRBV2 and TRBJ1-4; a weak D match, TRBD1 (6 bases). With 6 bases removed from V and 5 bases from J, the gap between germline ends came to 13 bases. Germline CDR1 is SNHLY and CDR2 is FYNNEI. The CDR3 has 14 amino acids. CDR3 DNA: TGTGCCAGCAGACTAACAGGGATGAATGAAAAACTGTTTTTT. It is translated as CASRLTGMNEKLFF.

The V and J genes are TRBV29-1 and TRBJ1-1; TRBD1 is a possible D gene (5 bases). From germline, CDR1 is SQVTM and CDR2 ANQGSEA. V lost 0 bases, J lost 8 bases, and 10 bases lay in between. The CDR3 has 12 amino acids. CDR3 residues: CSVEDTGTEAFF. CDR3 nucleotide sequence: TGCAGCGTTGAAGATACCGGGACCGAAGCTTTCTTT.

This clonotype occurred many times. V usage is TRBV9 and J usage is TRBJ1-1, with no clear D. The CDR3 is 13 residues long. V gave up 1 base and J gave up 4 bases, with 8 bases separating them. CDR1 and CDR2 (germline): SGDLS, YYNGEE. CDR3 nucleotides: TGTGCCAGCAGCGTACAGGATTTCACTGAAGCTTTCTTT. Protein sequence: CASSVQDFTEAFF. Full variable domain (rest looked up from reference TRBV9 and TRBJ1-1): DSGVTQTPKHLITATGQRVTLRCSPRSGDLSVYWYQQSLDQGLQFLIQYYNGEERAKGNILERFSAQQFPDLHSELNLSSLELGDSALYFCASSVQDFTEAFFGQGTRLTVV.

In DNA, the CDR3 is TGCAGTGCTAGTTACAGGATGTCGAACACTGAAGCTTTCTTT. It specifies CSASYRMSNTEAFF. The chain joins TRBV20-1 to TRBJ1-1; possible D gene TRBD1, 5 bases. Germline CDR1 DFQATT, CDR2 SNEGSKA (reference sequence). The CDR3 contains 14 residues. The ends were cut back, 3 bases at V and 1 base at J, with 12 bases in the middle.

The V gene is TRBV7-6, the J gene TRBJ1-6; TRBD1 agrees at 7 bases. V was pared by 5 bases and J by 6 bases, with 7 bases of the junction left unmatched. The CDR3 contains 15 residues. The germline gives CDR1 SGHVS, CDR2 FNYEAQ. The CDR3 DNA sequence: TGTGCCAGCAGCCACCGGTGGGACAGTAATTCACCCCTCCACTTT. Its protein is CASSHRWDSNSPLHF.